This T cell receptor (beta chain) was profiled in a study of radiation and T cells in renal cell carcinoma (TCRdb year 2020). About the full investigation: In total, more than 50 samples underwent TCR beta sequencing: roughly 26 tumors plus 27 peripheral blood samples. In the 40 to 60 samples combined, about 4 million unique CDR3 nucleotide sequences were found, encoding 2 million to 3 million unique CDR3 amino acid sequences.

Points on this clone: Its antigen remains unidentified. No much larger clonotype is one base removed from it; base qualities were not supplied.

Findings and caveats that apply to the study as a whole: With a single-armed trial design, the study had no way to address how radiation dose or scheduling affects the TCR repertoire. Because pretreatment tumor biopsies were not available, the study could not determine whether clonotypes were already present within the tumor at baseline. Compared with control tumors, irradiated tumors had a greater number of dominant CDR3 motifs, and these motifs made up a bigger portion of the repertoire. In blood, the top tumor clonotypes increased between baseline and 2 weeks post-radiation and then shrank by 4 weeks, which suggests that tumor-resident clones expanded only transiently. Because only small tumor regions of roughly 1 g were available, intratumoral heterogeneity was not captured. TCR clonality was higher in irradiated tumors than in controls, as the top 100 clonotypes made up an average of roughly 54% of the repertoire in irradiated tumors compared with 43% in nephrectomy-only tumors.

V drops 0 bases and J drops 2 bases, leaving 6 bases in between. Including cysteine and phenylalanine, the CDR3 has 13 amino acids. CDR3 DNA only is kept here, 39 bases in frame from base 1. From a lookup of the germline V gene, CDR1 and CDR2 are SGHRS and YFSETQ. The immunoSEQ kit was used, according to the manufacturer's recommendations, to generate TCR beta libraries from genomic DNA. For library preparation, a first multiplex PCR was performed with proprietary primers, followed by a second PCR in which unique barcodes were added, and bead cleanups were performed after each round. Each sample batch included a kit-provided positive control reaction and a negative control reaction. The final libraries were assessed on an Agilent 4200 TapeStation D1000 ScreenTape, pooled by volume, and quantified by qPCR. Sequencing ran on an Illumina NextSeq500 with a MidOutput 150-cycle cartridge, using 156 Read1 and 15 Index1 cycles with kit custom primers. The pooled library was loaded at roughly 1 pM with about 21% PhiX control spiked in. Concerning the study's data processing: Vendor-processed data were analyzed in R, and a clonotype was defined as all T cells sharing the same CDR3 nucleotide sequence. For clone abundance analyses, frequencies were normalized to the 10,000 most abundant clones in each sample. Before analysis, public T cell clones were removed, and these numbered fewer than six per sample on average. Dominant motif analysis used ImmunoMap with the PAM10 matrix, gap penalty 30 and homology threshold 0.3; motifs with cumulative frequency at least 0.01 counted as dominant. Tumor-enriched and baseline blood-enriched clonotypes were defined by at least a 32-fold difference in abundance between compartments. Tumor-blood repertoire similarity was measured with the Baroni-Urbani and Buser coefficient, and groups were compared using two-tailed Wilcoxon tests in R. As stored in TCRdb, this immuneACCESS dataset retains in-frame rearrangements with V and J assigned. A fraction of the clones does not appear; measured against another copy, unresolved V genes explain less than half of the discrepancy, and the remainder lacks a known reason. Clone size and V and J calls were adopted from that table, with D and trimming inferred from the DNA. In all, the sample holds about 19,000 clones, and 60% to 75% of those were seen once. The ten top clones hold approximately 12% of the sample.

The sample's time point, from its label and the paper: tumor resected at nephrectomy. Per the publication, the treatment or condition label means: 15 Gy SBRT to primary tumor, nephrectomy 4 weeks later. Samples came from a clinical trial, in which primary renal cell carcinomas received 15 Gy stereotactic body radiation therapy followed by nephrectomy 4 weeks later. Every patient had renal cell carcinoma of clear cell pathology. The tumors were dissociated mechanically, digested with collagenase/hyaluronidase at 37 degrees C, processed in gentleMACS C tubes, and kept in liquid nitrogen. The QIAamp DNA Blood Mini Kit (Qiagen) was used to prepare genomic DNA for TCR sequencing. Samples were included in the analyses only if all quality control checks were passed.

This TCR came from a woman in her 70s with renal cell carcinoma. Sequencing was performed on tumor tissue, taken from a patient whose treatment included radiotherapy and nephrectomy. The rearranged segments are TRBV5-1 and TRBJ2-7, with the D gene uncertain. The DNA sequence is TGCGCCAGCAGCTTGGACCCAGCCTACGAGCAGTACTTC. This encodes CASSLDPAYEQYF.